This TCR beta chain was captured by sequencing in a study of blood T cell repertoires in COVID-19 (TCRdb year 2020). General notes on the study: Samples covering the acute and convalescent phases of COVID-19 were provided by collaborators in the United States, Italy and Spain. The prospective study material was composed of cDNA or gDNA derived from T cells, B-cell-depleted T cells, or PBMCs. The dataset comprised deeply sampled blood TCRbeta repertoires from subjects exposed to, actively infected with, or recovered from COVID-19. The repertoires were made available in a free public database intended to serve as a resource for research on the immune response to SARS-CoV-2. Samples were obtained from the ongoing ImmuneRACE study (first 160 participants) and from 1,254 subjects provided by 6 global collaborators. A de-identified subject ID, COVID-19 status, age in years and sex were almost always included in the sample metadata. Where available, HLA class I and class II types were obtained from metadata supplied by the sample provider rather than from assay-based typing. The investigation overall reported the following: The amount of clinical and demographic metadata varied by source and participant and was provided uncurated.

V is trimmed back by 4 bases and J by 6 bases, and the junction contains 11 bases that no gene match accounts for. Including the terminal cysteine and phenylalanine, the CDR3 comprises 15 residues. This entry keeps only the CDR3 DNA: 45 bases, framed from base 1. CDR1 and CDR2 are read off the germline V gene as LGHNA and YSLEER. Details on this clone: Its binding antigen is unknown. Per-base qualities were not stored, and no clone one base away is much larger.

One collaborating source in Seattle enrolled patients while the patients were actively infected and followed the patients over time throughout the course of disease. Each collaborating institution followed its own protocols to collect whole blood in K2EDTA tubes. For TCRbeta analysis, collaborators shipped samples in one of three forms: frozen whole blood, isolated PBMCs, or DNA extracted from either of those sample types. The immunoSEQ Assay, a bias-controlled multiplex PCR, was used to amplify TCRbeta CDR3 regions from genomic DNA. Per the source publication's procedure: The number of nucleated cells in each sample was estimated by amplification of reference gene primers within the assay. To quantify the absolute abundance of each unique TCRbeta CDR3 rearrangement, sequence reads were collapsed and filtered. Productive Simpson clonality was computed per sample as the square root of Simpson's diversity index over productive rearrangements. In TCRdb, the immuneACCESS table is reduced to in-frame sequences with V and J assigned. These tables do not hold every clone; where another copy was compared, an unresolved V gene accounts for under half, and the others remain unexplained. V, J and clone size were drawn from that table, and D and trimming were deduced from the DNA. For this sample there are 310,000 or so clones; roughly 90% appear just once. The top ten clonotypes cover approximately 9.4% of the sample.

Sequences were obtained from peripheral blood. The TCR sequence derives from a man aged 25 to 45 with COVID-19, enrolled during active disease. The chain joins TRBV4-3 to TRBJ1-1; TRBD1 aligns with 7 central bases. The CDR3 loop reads CASSRILDRAAEAFF. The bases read TGCGCCAGCAGCCGAATACTAGACAGGGCCGCTGAAGCTTTCTTT.